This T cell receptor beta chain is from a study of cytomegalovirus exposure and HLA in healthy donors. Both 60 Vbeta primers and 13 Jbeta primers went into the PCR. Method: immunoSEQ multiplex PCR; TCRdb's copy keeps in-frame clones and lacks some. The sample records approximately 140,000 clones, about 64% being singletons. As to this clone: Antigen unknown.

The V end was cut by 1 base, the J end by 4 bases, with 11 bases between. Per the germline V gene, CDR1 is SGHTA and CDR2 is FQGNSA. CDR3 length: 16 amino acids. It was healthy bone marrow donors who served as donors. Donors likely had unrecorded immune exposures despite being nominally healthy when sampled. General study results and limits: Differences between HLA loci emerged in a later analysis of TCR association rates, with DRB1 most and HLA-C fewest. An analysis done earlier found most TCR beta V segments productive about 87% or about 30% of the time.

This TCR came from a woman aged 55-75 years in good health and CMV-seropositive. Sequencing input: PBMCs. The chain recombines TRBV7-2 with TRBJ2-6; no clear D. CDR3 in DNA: TGTGCCAGCAGCTTAGGGGCAGATCGAGGGGCCAACGTCCTGACTTTC. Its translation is CASSLGADRGANVLTF.